This T cell receptor (beta chain) was observed in a study of T cells in Graves' hyperthyroidism and ophthalmopathy. General study points: Most clonotypes expanded in thyroid above 0.001 were likewise present in blood. Using 13 V-J features, a model discriminated ophthalmopathy from stable hyperthyroidism.

Ophthalmopathy patients had Clinical Activity Score at least 3, NOSPECS grade at least 4, duration under 3 months. Exclusions: uncontrolled infection, other autoimmune disease, pregnancy, lactation. Between the trimmed V and J ends, which lost 5 bases and 0 bases, there was a span of 8 bases. The CDR3 is made up of 14 amino acids. This clonotype was seen many times. What it binds is unknown. Amplification of TCR beta CDR3 regions was performed using RNA transcripts as template. Primed by the HTBI set, a first-round RT-PCR was run on the TCR CDR3. TCRdb re-called the multiplex PCR reads with MiXCR, one entry per CDR3 protein. The data contain 300,000 to 450,000 distinct CDR3 sequences, 15% to 20% of them seen just once; the ten biggest clones take up roughly 16%.

Sequencing was carried out using blood. J is TRBJ1-3 and V is TRBV12-3 or TRBV12-4; D not resolved. The clonotype originates from a woman aged 40 to 50 with Graves' ophthalmopathy. CDR3 nucleotide sequence: TGTGCCAGCAGTGACACCAACTCTGGAAACACCATATATTTT. As protein: CASSDTNSGNTIYF.